Presented here are 29 T cell receptor beta chains from one specimen sequenced in a study of shared clonotypes between healthy human individuals. Profiling relied on immunoSEQ multiplex PCR, and the TCRdb table lists in-frame clones only, not all of them. The sample contains about 1,800,000 clones, roughly 94% of which appear only once. CD45RO-negative CD8 cells positively selected for CCR7 made up the naive population, which excluded terminally differentiated effector memory CD45RA+ cells. The sequencing input was naive CD8+ T cells sorted from blood. The source is a man between 18 and 35 years old in good health.

The chain uses TRBV2 and TRBJ2-3; TRBD2 matches 10 bases. The CDR3 spans 16 residues. Germline CDR1 is SNHLY and CDR2 is FYNNEI. Trimming cost V 6 bases and J 4 bases; bases outside gene matches: 10. CDR3 coding DNA: TGTGCCAGCAGCGTAAAGCGGGAGGGAGGGTCAGATACGCAGTATTTT. Its protein product is CASSVKREGGSDTQYF.

Here the CDR3 reads CASSPMGQERTDTQYF. As DNA, the CDR3 is TGTGCCAGCAGCCCGATGGGACAGGAAAGAACAGATACGCAGTATTTT. V usage is TRBV7-9 and J usage is TRBJ2-3; TRBD1 aligns across 8 bases. V lost 5 bases, J lost 3 bases, and 10 bases stayed unmatched. This CDR3 has 16 residues. Looked up from germline, CDR1 is SEHNR and CDR2 is FQNEAQ (reference sequence). The whole variable domain, remainder taken from reference TRBV7-9 and TRBJ2-3, is DTGVSQNPRHKITKRGQNVTFRCDPISEHNRLYWYRQTLGQGPEFLTYFQNEAQLEKSRLLSDRFSAERPKGSFSTLEIQRTEQGDSAMYLCASSPMGQERTDTQYFGPGTRLTVL.

This clone appeared a single time. The chain couples TRBV6-1 to TRBJ1-5; the D gene is possibly TRBD1 (6 bases). The V gene lost 2 bases and the J gene lost 1 base, with 12 bases spanning the gap. CDR1 MNHNS and CDR2 SASEGT come from the germline V gene. This CDR3 region has 16 residues. The CDR3: CASSEIRGHSNQPQHF. CDR3 coding DNA: TGTGCCAGCAGTGAAATCCGGGGGCACAGCAATCAGCCCCAGCATTTT.

The V and J genes are TRBV2 and TRBJ2-7, with 10 bases that match TRBD2. V was clipped by 6 bases and J by 2 bases; unmatched bases: 10. In germline, CDR1 is SNHLY, CDR2 FYNNEI. The CDR3 loop spans 16 amino acids. CDR3 in amino acids: CASSSPGTSVTYEQYF. CDR3 DNA: TGTGCCAGCAGCAGTCCCGGGACTAGCGTAACCTACGAGCAGTACTTC.

Concerning this clone itself: Other nucleotide sequences from this sample produce the same CDR3. The chain couples TRBV4-1 to TRBJ2-7; 7 bases are shared with TRBD1. The CDR3 contains 15 residues. V was pared by 5 bases and J by 0 bases, with 7 bases of the junction left unmatched. Germline CDR1 MGHRA, CDR2 YSYEKL. The CDR3 reads CASSERAGGSYEQYF. The DNA for the CDR3 is TGCGCCAGCAGCGAACGTGCAGGGGGCTCCTACGAGCAGTACTTC.

The chain couples TRBV27 to TRBJ1-2; 8 nucleotides align to TRBD1. The germline V gene encodes CDR1 MNHEY and CDR2 SMNVEV (reference sequence). Trimming took 6 bases from V and 4 from J; bases not matched to a gene: 13. CDR3 length: 16 residues. CDR3 protein: CASSLYPGQDLYGYTF. The CDR3 nucleotides are TGTGCCAGCAGCCTATACCCGGGACAGGACCTCTATGGCTACACCTTC.

This clone was recorded once. The chain uses TRBV4-3 and TRBJ2-5; no clear D. V was clipped by 0 bases and J by 2 bases, with 13 bases between them. The germline V gene encodes CDR1 LGHNA and CDR2 YSLEER. CDR3 length: 16 residues. Written as DNA, the CDR3 is TGCGCCAGCAGCCAAGAAAGGGCGATTTTACAAGAGACCCAGTACTTC. Its protein is CASSQERAILQETQYF.

Points on this clone: This specimen includes other DNA sequences encoding the same CDR3. J is TRBJ1-1 and V is TRBV13; possibly TRBD1 for D (5 bases). V shed 5 bases and J shed 0 bases, with 7 bases lying between them. CDR1 is PRHDT and CDR2 is FYEKMQ in the germline V gene (reference sequence). This CDR3 spans 13 amino acids. CDR3 amino acids: CASSPTVNTEAFF. The CDR3 region has the DNA TGTGCCAGCAGCCCGACAGTGAACACTGAAGCTTTCTTT.

V and J are TRBV10-2 and TRBJ2-4; 11 bases are a match to TRBD2. Germline values: CDR1 WSHSY, CDR2 SAAADI. The junction had 12 bases not matched to a gene; V was cut back by 1 base and J by 4 bases. This CDR3 is 19 amino acids long. Here the CDR3 DNA reads TGCGCCAGCAGTGAGTGGGTAGCGGGAGGGTACTACACAAAAAACATTCAGTACTTC. It translates to CASSEWVAGGYYTKNIQYF.

The rearrangement links TRBV18 to TRBJ2-7; the match to TRBD1 covers 8 bases. The V gene's germline CDR1 is KGHSH and CDR2 LQKENI. This CDR3 comprises 14 residues. J gave up 3 bases and V 5 bases, and 6 bases lay outside the gene matches. Here the CDR3 reads CASSEGQVFYEQYF. The CDR3 coding sequence is TGTGCCAGCTCAGAGGGACAGGTTTTCTACGAGCAGTACTTC.

This clone was observed a single time. The chain has TRBV7-9 and TRBJ2-7; unclear D gene. The V gene's germline CDR1 is SEHNR and CDR2 FQNEAQ (reference sequence). Trimming stripped 2 bases from V and 5 bases from J, with 10 bases between. This CDR3 comprises 13 residues. The CDR3 nucleotides read TGTGCCAGCAGCTTAATTCTTGGGAACGAGCAGTACTTC. This translates into CASSLILGNEQYF.

This chain uses TRBV7-9 with TRBJ2-3; 12 nucleotides line up with TRBD2. The germline CDR1 and CDR2 sequences are SEHNR and FQNEAQ (reference sequence). The V and J ends lost 6 bases and 3 bases, in that order; junction bases with no gene match: 7. The CDR3 totals 16 residues. The CDR3 spells CASSPTSGGQTDTQYF. Written as DNA, the CDR3 is TGTGCCAGCAGTCCCACTAGCGGGGGGCAAACAGATACGCAGTATTTT.

A remark on this clone: The same CDR3 can be traced to other DNA sequences in this sample. The chain combines TRBV7-9 with TRBJ2-7, with 7 positions matching TRBD1. J lost 6 bases, V lost 5 bases, and 4 bases had no gene match. This CDR3 has 12 amino acids. The germline V gene encodes CDR1 SEHNR and CDR2 FQNEAQ (reference sequence). The CDR3 sequence: CASSPQGSEQYF. CDR3 coding DNA: TGTGCCAGCAGCCCACAGGGGTCCGAGCAGTACTTC.

The rearrangement uses TRBV25-1 and TRBJ1-3; no reliable D call. Germline lookup yields CDR1 MGHDK and CDR2 SYGVNS. The V gene lost 1 base and the J gene lost 3 bases, with 7 bases spanning the gap. The CDR3 runs to 14 residues. In DNA, the CDR3 is TGTGCCAGCAGTGAATCTTGGGATGGAAACACCATATATTTT. Translated: CASSESWDGNTIYF.

On this clone itself: This specimen includes other DNA sequences encoding the same CDR3. The CDR3 sequence is CASSANYEQYF. CDR3 in DNA: TGTGCCAGCAGTGCAAACTACGAGCAGTACTTC. This rearrangement joins TRBV2 to TRBJ2-7; unclear D gene. Trimming shortened V by 4 bases and J by 3 bases, and 4 bases separated the two germline ends. The length of the CDR3 is 11 residues. Germline CDR1 and CDR2: SNHLY and FYNNEI.

The chain uses TRBV7-9 and TRBJ1-1; D is unresolved. Germline V gene data show CDR1 as SEHNR and CDR2 as FQNEAQ (reference sequence). The CDR3 is 15 amino acids. V shed 7 bases and J shed 8 bases, with 23 bases lying between them. The CDR3 sequence: CASKAVLSKFAEAFF. As DNA, the CDR3 is TGTGCCAGCAAAGCCGTACTTAGTAAATTCGCCGAAGCTTTCTTT.

J is TRBJ2-7 and V is TRBV11-3; possibly TRBD1 or TRBD2 for D (7 bases each). Per the germline V gene, CDR1 is SGHNT and CDR2 is YENEEA. This CDR3 is 17 amino acids long. Trimming took off 5 bases at V and 3 bases at J, with 23 bases between the two ends. CDR3 bases: TGTGCCAGCAGCGGGAGGGACAGTTGCAGCGTGAGCTACGAGCAGTACTTC. Amino acid sequence: CASSGRDSCSVSYEQYF. The full variable domain, with the rest looked up from reference TRBV11-3 and TRBJ2-7, is EAGVVQSPRYKIIEKKQPVAFWCNPISGHNTLYWYLQNLGQGPELLIRYENEEAVDDSQLPKDRFSAERLKGVDSTLKIQPAELGDSAVYLCASSGRDSCSVSYEQYFGPGTRLTVT.

This clone appeared a single time. The chain has TRBV14 and TRBJ1-4; no reliable D call. The germline V gene has CDR1 SGHDN and CDR2 FVKESK. The CDR3 length is 14 residues. Trimming took off 4 bases at V and 8 bases at J, with 14 bases between the two ends. The chain's CDR3 is CASSLGVLGEKLFF. The CDR3 DNA follows: TGTGCCAGCAGCCTGGGAGTCCTGGGGGAAAAACTGTTTTTT.

On this clone: This sample also contains other DNA sequences that code for the same CDR3. V is TRBV5-4 and J is TRBJ2-7; weak D call: TRBD1 (5 bases). From germline, CDR1 is SGHNT and CDR2 YYREEE (reference sequence). Trimming took 2 bases from V and 0 from J, leaving 9 bases between them. The CDR3 is 14 amino acids. CDR3 bases: TGTGCCAGCAGCTTATCCGACAGCTCCTACGAGCAGTACTTC. The encoded protein is CASSLSDSSYEQYF.

V and J are TRBV7-2 and TRBJ1-3, with no clear D. The CDR3 contains 16 residues. The V gene lost 0 bases and the J gene lost 0 bases, with 9 bases spanning the gap. Germline V CDR1 and CDR2: SGHTA, FQGNSA. CDR3 sequence (DNA): TGTGCCAGCAGCTTAGCAGTCAGCGTCTCTGGAAACACCATATATTTT. It encodes CASSLAVSVSGNTIYF.

J is TRBJ2-7 and V is TRBV2; the match to TRBD1 covers 7 bases. This CDR3 region has 15 residues. J gave up 2 bases and V 2 bases, and 6 bases lay outside the gene matches. Germline CDR1 is SNHLY and CDR2 is FYNNEI. The CDR3 spells CASSESGGSTYEQYF. The CDR3 nucleotides are TGTGCCAGCAGTGAATCAGGGGGTTCCACCTACGAGCAGTACTTC.

The CDR3 here is CASSVGSSQGGYEQYF. CDR3 in DNA: TGTGCCAGCAGCGTGGGGTCGTCACAGGGAGGCTACGAGCAGTACTTC. The chain recombines TRBV9 with TRBJ2-7; D could derive from TRBD1 or TRBD2 (6 bases each). The CDR3 extends over 16 amino acids. The ends were cut back, 2 bases at V and 3 bases at J, with 18 bases in the middle. From germline, CDR1 is SGDLS and CDR2 YYNGEE.

The gene calls are TRBV6-5 and TRBJ2-5; D unclear. V was pared by 1 base and J by 5 bases, with 11 bases between. Germline V gene lookup returns CDR1 MNHEY and CDR2 SVGAGI. This CDR3 spans 14 amino acids. CDR3 sequence: CASSYYSAGETQYF. The CDR3 DNA sequence: TGTGCCAGCAGTTACTATTCGGCTGGGGAGACCCAGTACTTC.

This clone showed up just a few times. V is TRBV5-5 and J is TRBJ1-6; no definite D call. V lost 0 bases, J lost 10 bases, and 8 bases lay in between. The CDR3 has 13 amino acids. Germline V gene sequence: CDR1 SGHKS, CDR2 YYEKEE (reference sequence). The CDR3 region has the DNA TGTGCCAGCAGCTTGGTCCTGGGGTCACCCCTCCACTTT. Residues: CASSLVLGSPLHF.

The chain recombines TRBV27 with TRBJ2-7, with D uncertain. There are 16 residues in the CDR3. V shed 5 bases and J shed 2 bases, with 19 bases lying between them. Germline values: CDR1 MNHEY, CDR2 SMNVEV (reference sequence). CDR3 in DNA: TGTGCCAGCAGTCTCGTCCGGACGCGAATTACCTACGAGCAGTACTTC. This gives the protein CASSLVRTRITYEQYF.

This chain joins TRBV11-3 and TRBJ2-1, with a tentative D call TRBD2 (6 bases). This CDR3 has 13 residues. V dropped 5 bases and J dropped 5 bases, with 10 bases sitting between them. CDR1 is SGHNT, CDR2 YENEEA, per germline. The CDR3 protein is CASSPRGHNEQFF. Here the CDR3 DNA reads TGTGCCAGCAGCCCGCGGGGCCACAATGAGCAGTTCTTC.

The V gene is TRBV21-1, the J gene TRBJ2-7; whether TRBD2, the table's D call, matches the DNA was not checked. TRBV21-1 is a recognized pseudogene. The CDR3 spans 18 residues. The DNA of the CDR3 is TGTGCCAGCAGCAATGTTATCGGACTAGCGGGGATTCCCTACGAGCAGTACTTC. Protein sequence: CASSNVIGLAGIPYEQYF.

As for this clone: Other DNA sequences of this sample code for an identical CDR3. The chain employs TRBV28 and TRBJ2-3, with a possible D match to TRBD2 (5 bases). Per germline, CDR1 MDHEN and CDR2 SYDVKM. Trimming shortened V by 4 bases and J by 6 bases, and 8 bases separated the two germline ends. This CDR3 is built from 12 residues. In DNA form, the CDR3 reads TGTGCCAGCAGTTCCGGGGAGGATACGCAGTATTTT. It yields the protein CASSSGEDTQYF.

The CDR3 bases are TGTGCCAGCAGTCAACGGACAGGGACAGATACGCAGTATTTT. Translated: CASSQRTGTDTQYF. The rearrangement uses TRBV27 and TRBJ2-3; 8 nucleotides match TRBD1. The CDR3 loop spans 14 amino acids. The V segment lost 5 bases and the J segment 3 bases; nucleotides outside the gene matches: 4. Germline lookup yields CDR1 MNHEY and CDR2 SMNVEV (reference sequence).